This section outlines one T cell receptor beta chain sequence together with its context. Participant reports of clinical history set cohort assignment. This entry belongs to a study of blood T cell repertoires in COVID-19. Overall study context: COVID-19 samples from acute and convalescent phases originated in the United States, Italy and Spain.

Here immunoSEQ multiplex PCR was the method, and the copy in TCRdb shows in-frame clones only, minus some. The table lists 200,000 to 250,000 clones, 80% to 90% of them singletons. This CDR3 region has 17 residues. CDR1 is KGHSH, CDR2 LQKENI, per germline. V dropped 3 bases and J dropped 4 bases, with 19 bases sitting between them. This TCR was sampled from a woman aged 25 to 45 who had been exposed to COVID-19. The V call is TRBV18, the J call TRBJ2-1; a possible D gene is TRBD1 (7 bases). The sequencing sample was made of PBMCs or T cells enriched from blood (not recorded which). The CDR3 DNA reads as TGTGCCAGCTCACCTCTCGGAGGGGGCTTGGGGTACAATGAGCAGTTCTTC. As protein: CASSPLGGGLGYNEQFF. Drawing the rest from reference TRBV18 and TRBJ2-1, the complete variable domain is NAGVMQNPRHLVRRRGQEARLRCSPMKGHSHVYWYRQLPEEGLKFMVYLQKENIIDESGMPKERFSAEFPKEGPSILRIQQVVRGDSAAYFCASSPLGGGLGYNEQFFGPGTRLTVL.